A selection of T cell receptor beta chains follows, all from one sample in a study of shared clonotypes between healthy human individuals. The protocol was immunoSEQ multiplex PCR, while the TCRdb copy is restricted to in-frame clones and leaves out a portion. The table includes some 2,000,000 clones, 95% detected once. The specimen sequenced was naive CD4+ T cells sorted from blood. All receptors derive from a man in his late teens or twenties in good health. Both conserved end residues are part of each CDR3. Each record gives: D gene, J gene, V gene, clone size, CDR3 DNA, CDR3 protein. A D gene is named only where the DNA matches it firmly. A row's size may be missing; if present it is once, few, many or a size class.

d_call: -
j_call: TRBJ2-3
v_call: TRBV28
clone_size: -
cdr3_nt: TGTGCCAGCTCCCAGGCGGAGAACACAGATACGCAGTATTTT
cdr3_aa: CASSQAENTDTQYF

d_call: TRBD1
j_call: TRBJ2-7
v_call: TRBV6-1
clone_size: -
cdr3_nt: TGTGCCACCGTGACAGGGGCGACCTACGAGCAGTACTTC
cdr3_aa: CATVTGATYEQYF

d_call: -
j_call: TRBJ1-5
v_call: TRBV6-5
clone_size: once
cdr3_nt: TGTGCCAGCAGCGTAGCCCGGGACAGCAATCAGCCCCAGCATTTT
cdr3_aa: CASSVARDSNQPQHF

d_call: -
j_call: TRBJ2-1
v_call: TRBV6-1
clone_size: -
cdr3_nt: TGTGCCAGCAGGGAAACCGGGACAAGCTCCTACAATGAGCAGTTCTTC
cdr3_aa: CASRETGTSSYNEQFF

d_call: -
j_call: TRBJ1-1
v_call: TRBV5-4
clone_size: -
cdr3_nt: TGTGCCAGCAGCGGGGGGCCCGTTGAGACTGAAGCTTTCTTT
cdr3_aa: CASSGGPVETEAFF

d_call: -
j_call: TRBJ2-1
v_call: TRBV5-1
clone_size: -
cdr3_nt: TGCGCCAGCAGCTTGGCGGGGACGAACAATGAGCAGTTCTTC
cdr3_aa: CASSLAGTNNEQFF

d_call: -
j_call: TRBJ1-4
v_call: TRBV25-1
clone_size: -
cdr3_nt: TGTGCCAGCAGCCAAAAGGGTAGGGTCGGTGAAAAACTGTTTTTT
cdr3_aa: CASSQKGRVGEKLFF

d_call: -
j_call: TRBJ1-1
v_call: TRBV30
clone_size: once
cdr3_nt: TGTGCCTGGAGTGTGGGGGCAACTGAAGCTTTCTTT
cdr3_aa: CAWSVGATEAFF

d_call: -
j_call: TRBJ1-2
v_call: TRBV2
clone_size: -
cdr3_nt: TGTGCCAGCAGGGACAGTAGGGATGGTGGCTACACCTTC
cdr3_aa: CASRDSRDGGYTF

d_call: -
j_call: TRBJ2-6
v_call: TRBV27
clone_size: once
cdr3_nt: TGTGCCAGCAGTTCGGGGTTGAACCGATTAAAGCCCAACGTCCTGACTTTC
cdr3_aa: CASSSGLNRLKPNVLTF

d_call: -
j_call: TRBJ1-5
v_call: TRBV7-9
clone_size: -
cdr3_nt: TGTGCCAGCAGCGGGACTGAGAGCAATCAGCCCCAGCATTTT
cdr3_aa: CASSGTESNQPQHF

d_call: -
j_call: TRBJ1-1
v_call: TRBV29-1
clone_size: -
cdr3_nt: TGCAGCGCCCAAGCTTTAAAACGCTCATTTGGCACTGAAGCTTTCTTT
cdr3_aa: CSAQALKRSFGTEAFF

d_call: TRBD1
j_call: TRBJ1-5
v_call: TRBV6-6
clone_size: once
cdr3_nt: TGTGCCAGCAGTTCCGGGACAGGGCCCCCGCCCCAGCATTTT
cdr3_aa: CASSSGTGPPPQHF

d_call: TRBD1
j_call: TRBJ2-5
v_call: TRBV5-6
clone_size: -
cdr3_nt: TGTGCCAGCAGCCAGATCCTGGTCCGGACAGGGGCACAAGAGACCCAGTACTTC
cdr3_aa: CASSQILVRTGAQETQYF

d_call: -
j_call: TRBJ2-7
v_call: TRBV6-5
clone_size: -
cdr3_nt: TGTGCCAGCAGAGCAGGAACGGTAGGCTACGAGCAGTACTTC
cdr3_aa: CASRAGTVGYEQYF

d_call: -
j_call: TRBJ1-5
v_call: TRBV30
clone_size: -
cdr3_nt: TGTGCCTGGAGTGTACGGGTTCGAGAGCCCCAGCATTTT
cdr3_aa: CAWSVRVREPQHF

d_call: TRBD1
j_call: TRBJ1-3
v_call: TRBV28
clone_size: -
cdr3_nt: TGTGCCAGCAGCGGACAGGGGCTTGGAAACACCATATATTTT
cdr3_aa: CASSGQGLGNTIYF

d_call: TRBD1
j_call: TRBJ2-1
v_call: TRBV11-2
clone_size: -
cdr3_nt: TGTGCCAGCACCGACAGGGGGATGGACTCGCGGGACAATGAGCAGTTCTTC
cdr3_aa: CASTDRGMDSRDNEQFF

d_call: TRBD1
j_call: TRBJ2-2
v_call: TRBV9
clone_size: -
cdr3_nt: TGTGCCAGCAGGCCCGGGACAGGGGGCGTGAGACCGTACACCGGGGAGCTGTTTTTT
cdr3_aa: CASRPGTGGVRPYTGELFF

d_call: TRBD2
j_call: TRBJ2-5
v_call: TRBV6-6
clone_size: once
cdr3_nt: TGTGCCAGCAGAACAACTAGCGGCCAAGAGACCCAGTACTTC
cdr3_aa: CASRTTSGQETQYF

d_call: -
j_call: TRBJ2-7
v_call: TRBV30
clone_size: once
cdr3_nt: TGTGCCTGGAGTGTTGGCGGGAAAATCTACGAGCAGTACTTC
cdr3_aa: CAWSVGGKIYEQYF

d_call: -
j_call: TRBJ2-1
v_call: TRBV30
clone_size: -
cdr3_nt: TGTGCCTGGAGTGTACTAGGAAAAGAGCAGTTCTTC
cdr3_aa: CAWSVLGKEQFF

d_call: TRBD1
j_call: TRBJ1-5
v_call: TRBV6-5
clone_size: -
cdr3_nt: TGTGCCAGCAGGCCTGGACAGGGATACAGTCAGCCCCAGCATTTT
cdr3_aa: CASRPGQGYSQPQHF

d_call: -
j_call: TRBJ2-2
v_call: TRBV5-1
clone_size: -
cdr3_nt: TGCGCCAGCAGCCGCAGCGGCCTCGCGAACACCGGGGAGCTGTTTTTT
cdr3_aa: CASSRSGLANTGELFF

d_call: -
j_call: TRBJ2-7
v_call: TRBV6-1
clone_size: -
cdr3_nt: TGTGCCAGCAGTGAGCTAGGGACTCAATTCTACGAGCAGTACTTC
cdr3_aa: CASSELGTQFYEQYF

d_call: -
j_call: TRBJ2-1
v_call: TRBV5-1
clone_size: -
cdr3_nt: TGCGCCAGCAGCCCGGGGGCCAACCAGGGCAATGAGCAGTTCTTC
cdr3_aa: CASSPGANQGNEQFF

d_call: -
j_call: TRBJ1-2
v_call: TRBV28
clone_size: -
cdr3_nt: TGTGCCAGCAGAGGGGGTTCCCACTATGGCTACACCTTC
cdr3_aa: CASRGGSHYGYTF

d_call: -
j_call: TRBJ2-3
v_call: TRBV14
clone_size: -
cdr3_nt: TGTGCCAGCAGCCAATCTTTGGCAGATACGCAGTATTTT
cdr3_aa: CASSQSLADTQYF

d_call: -
j_call: TRBJ1-4
v_call: TRBV19
clone_size: -
cdr3_nt: TGTGCCAGTAGGCCCCACGGGACCATTAATGAAAAACTGTTTTTT
cdr3_aa: CASRPHGTINEKLFF

d_call: TRBD1
j_call: TRBJ2-3
v_call: TRBV2
clone_size: -
cdr3_nt: TGTGCCAGCACTGGACAGGGAATAGATACGCAGTATTTT
cdr3_aa: CASTGQGIDTQYF

d_call: -
j_call: TRBJ1-1
v_call: TRBV11-2
clone_size: -
cdr3_nt: TGTGCCAGCAGCTTTCAAGAAGGGAGAGCTTTCTTT
cdr3_aa: CASSFQEGRAFF

d_call: TRBD2
j_call: TRBJ2-1
v_call: TRBV5-6
clone_size: -
cdr3_nt: TGTGCCAGCAGCTGGACTAGCGGGATCTACAATGAGCAGTTCTTC
cdr3_aa: CASSWTSGIYNEQFF

d_call: -
j_call: TRBJ2-7
v_call: TRBV5-4
clone_size: -
cdr3_nt: TGTGCCAGCAGCCGTGACGGTCGGCCAGACGAGCAGTACTTC
cdr3_aa: CASSRDGRPDEQYF

d_call: TRBD2
j_call: TRBJ2-7
v_call: TRBV6-5
clone_size: -
cdr3_nt: TGTGCCAGCAGCCTGTCGGCGGGAGGACTTTACGAGCAGTACTTC
cdr3_aa: CASSLSAGGLYEQYF

d_call: -
j_call: TRBJ2-4
v_call: TRBV18
clone_size: -
cdr3_nt: TGTGCCAGCTCACCACCGGCTGGGGACGAGGCCAAAAACATTCAGTACTTC
cdr3_aa: CASSPPAGDEAKNIQYF

d_call: -
j_call: TRBJ2-7
v_call: TRBV15
clone_size: -
cdr3_nt: TGTGCCACCAGCACTAGAGGATTTCGGGACGGCCGCTCCTACGAGCAGTACTTC
cdr3_aa: CATSTRGFRDGRSYEQYF

d_call: -
j_call: TRBJ1-1
v_call: TRBV5-1
clone_size: -
cdr3_nt: TGCGCCAGCAGCTTGGATCCGGGGCCCTATGAAGCTTTCTTT
cdr3_aa: CASSLDPGPYEAFF

d_call: -
j_call: TRBJ2-2
v_call: TRBV10-1
clone_size: -
cdr3_nt: TGCGCCAGCCGCCAGGGAGCCGGGGAGCTGTTTTTT
cdr3_aa: CASRQGAGELFF

d_call: TRBD1
j_call: TRBJ2-7
v_call: TRBV6-1
clone_size: -
cdr3_nt: TGTGCCAGCAGTGGTCGACAGGGGGCCTACGAGCAGTACTTC
cdr3_aa: CASSGRQGAYEQYF

d_call: -
j_call: TRBJ2-6
v_call: TRBV7-9
clone_size: -
cdr3_nt: TGTGCCAGCAGCTTAGCGGTAGTTGGGGCCAACGTCCTGACTTTC
cdr3_aa: CASSLAVVGANVLTF

d_call: -
j_call: TRBJ2-4
v_call: TRBV10-2
clone_size: -
cdr3_nt: TGCGCCACCCGTAGCGGAACAAACATTCAGTACTTC
cdr3_aa: CATRSGTNIQYF

d_call: -
j_call: TRBJ1-5
v_call: TRBV30
clone_size: once
cdr3_nt: TGTGCCTGCGGGACAAGCAATCAGCCCCAGCATTTT
cdr3_aa: CACGTSNQPQHF

d_call: TRBD1
j_call: TRBJ1-2
v_call: TRBV6-5
clone_size: -
cdr3_nt: TGTGCCAGCAGCCGGACAGGGTGGAAGGATGGCTACACCTTC
cdr3_aa: CASSRTGWKDGYTF